Listed below are T cell receptor beta chains from one sample, sequenced in a study of CD8+CD57+ T cells in acquired aplastic anemia. TCRdb independently ran MiXCR on the reads; one entry per CDR3 protein. The table lists roughly 170,000 distinct CDR3 sequences, about half of them singletons. Sequenced: sorted CD4+, CD8+, or CD8+CD57+ T cells (not recorded which) from PBMCs. The receptors stem from a human donor with aplastic anemia. CDR3s include the opening cysteine and the closing phenylalanine or tryptophan. D genes are given only for firm matches. Not every row has a clone size; where given, it reads once, few, many or a size class.

v_gene	abundance	d_gene	j_gene	len	CDR3aa	CDR3nt
TRBV7-9	-	TRBD2	TRBJ2-5	15	CASILAGARGETQYF	TGTGCCAGCATCCTAGCGGGGGCGAGGGGAGAGACCCAGTACTTC
TRBV29-1	once	-	TRBJ2-6	15	CSVDVGAKGANVLTF	TGCAGCGTTGATGTGGGTGCGAAAGGGGCCAACGTCCTGACTTTC
TRBV10-3	few	-	TRBJ1-1	14	CAISPGRGNTEAFF	TGTGCCATCAGCCCGGGACGGGGGAACACTGAAGCTTTCTTT
TRBV2	few	TRBD1	TRBJ1-6	15	CASSKRGTGNSPLHF	TGTGCCAGCAGTAAAAGGGGGACAGGCAATTCACCCCTCCACTTT
TRBV5-4	many	-	TRBJ2-3	15	CASSRRTPREDTQYF	TGTGCCAGCAGCCGCAGGACCCCACGGGAAGATACGCAGTATTTT
TRBV7-9	-	TRBD1	TRBJ1-1	14	CASSLSTGGTEAFF	TGTGCCAGCAGCTTATCGACAGGGGGAACTGAAGCTTTCTTT
TRBV10-3	-	TRBD1	TRBJ1-1	14	CAINPTGSNTEAFF	TGTGCCATCAATCCGACAGGGAGCAACACTGAAGCTTTCTTT
TRBV5-1	many	-	TRBJ1-5	15	CASSLEGNSNQPQHF	TGCGCCAGCAGCTTGGAGGGAAATAGCAATCAGCCCCAGCATTTT
TRBV7-8	-	-	TRBJ1-1	13	CASSITGPTEAFF	TGTGCCAGCAGTATTACAGGGCCCACTGAAGCTTTCTTT
TRBV9	many	-	TRBJ2-1	16	CASSVAPRASYNEQFF	TGTGCCAGCAGCGTAGCCCCCAGGGCCTCCTACAATGAGCAGTTCTTC
TRBV19	-	-	TRBJ2-3	13	CASSSSYTDTQYF	TGTGCCAGTAGCAGTAGTTACACAGATACGCAGTATTTT
TRBV10-3	-	TRBD2	TRBJ2-7	16	CAISDLGGLAGYEQYF	TGTGCCATCAGTGACTTGGGTGGGCTAGCGGGCTACGAGCAGTACTTC
TRBV29-1	-	-	TRBJ2-7	12	CSVTPTSHEQYF	TGCAGCGTCACCCCTACGAGCCACGAGCAGTACTTC
TRBV20-1	-	TRBD2	TRBJ2-1	15	CSARRGGRVSNEQFF	TGCAGTGCTAGGCGCGGCGGGAGGGTCAGCAATGAGCAGTTCTTC
TRBV7-3	-	-	TRBJ2-5	15	CASSLETGPQETQYF	TGTGCCAGCAGCTTAGAAACAGGGCCCCAAGAGACCCAGTACTTC
TRBV29-1	-	-	TRBJ1-1	13	CSARDRVNTEAFF	TGCAGCGCGAGAGACAGAGTGAACACTGAAGCTTTCTTT
TRBV10-2	-	-	TRBJ1-1	13	CASRYRQLNEAFF	TGCGCCAGCAGATACCGACAGTTGAATGAAGCTTTCTTT
TRBV20-1	few	-	TRBJ1-6	13	CSARSRDDSPLHF	TGCAGTGCTAGATCCAGGGACGATTCACCCCTCCACTTT
TRBV29-1	-	TRBD2	TRBJ2-5	18	CSVERLPSGGGGRETQYF	TGCAGCGTTGAAAGGCTCCCCTCTGGCGGGGGTGGGAGAGAGACCCAGTACTTC
TRBV15	-	-	TRBJ2-7	14	CATSRQGRPYEQYF	TGTGCCACCAGCAGACAGGGACGACCCTACGAGCAGTACTTC
TRBV29-1	-	-	TRBJ2-3	14	CSVDDRRGTDTQYF	TGCAGCGTTGACGACAGGCGGGGCACAGATACGCAGTATTTT
TRBV7-8	-	TRBD1	TRBJ1-2	15	CASSRMTQGAQGYTF	TGTGCCAGCAGCCGTATGACGCAGGGGGCACAAGGCTACACCTTC
TRBV7-9	many	-	TRBJ1-1	15	CASSLGQALNTEAFF	TGTGCCAGCAGCTTAGGACAGGCCCTGAACACTGAAGCTTTCTTT
TRBV7-2	-	-	TRBJ2-1	12	CASSSTGQEQFF	TGTGCCAGCAGCTCTACAGGTCAAGAGCAGTTCTTC
TRBV5-1	many	TRBD2	TRBJ2-7	18	CASSSGGTSGASTYEQYF	TGCGCCAGCAGCTCCGGGGGGACTAGCGGGGCCTCAACCTACGAGCAGTACTTC
TRBV19	-	-	TRBJ2-7	14	CASRLNDSPYEQYF	TGTGCCAGCCGCCTTAACGACAGTCCCTACGAGCAGTACTTC
TRBV2	-	-	TRBJ1-4	12	CASSARIEKLFF	TGTGCCAGCAGTGCAAGGATTGAAAAACTGTTTTTT
TRBV10-3	-	-	TRBJ1-2	13	CAISDGFNYGYTF	TGTGCCATCAGTGATGGGTTTAACTATGGCTACACCTTC
TRBV3-1	few	TRBD1	TRBJ2-2	16	CASSHGTGEVAGELFF	TGTGCCAGCAGCCATGGGACAGGGGAAGTAGCCGGGGAGCTGTTTTTT
TRBV19	-	TRBD1	TRBJ1-2	15	CASSIGQEINYGYTF	TGTGCCAGTAGTATCGGACAGGAGATTAACTATGGCTACACCTTC
TRBV20-1	-	TRBD2	TRBJ2-7	14	CSAREAGSSYEQYF	TGCAGTGCTAGAGAAGCGGGGAGCTCCTACGAGCAGTACTTC
TRBV10-3	few	-	TRBJ2-7	11	CATWTDYEQYF	TGTGCCACATGGACAGACTACGAGCAGTACTTC
TRBV24-1	many	-	TRBJ1-2	13	CATGLLWVYGYTF	TGTGCCACCGGCTTACTTTGGGTCTATGGCTACACCTTC
TRBV6-1	-	-	TRBJ2-5	15	CASSPRRTDQETQYF	TGTGCCAGCAGTCCCCGCCGGACGGACCAAGAGACCCAGTACTTC
TRBV10-3	-	-	TRBJ2-7	13	CAISDRSTYEQYF	TGTGCCATCAGTGACAGGTCAACCTACGAGCAGTACTTC
TRBV29-1	-	TRBD1	TRBJ1-6	13	CSANQGGDSPLHF	TGCAGCGCAAACCAGGGGGGAGATTCACCCCTCCACTTT
TRBV19	-	TRBD2	TRBJ2-7	17	CATTTGRGEGGSSEQYF	TGTGCCACCACTACAGGCCGGGGAGAGGGAGGGTCAAGCGAGCAGTACTTC
TRBV19	-	-	TRBJ1-5	15	CASKVGTRGNQPQHF	TGTGCCAGTAAGGTTGGAACAAGGGGCAATCAGCCCCAGCATTTT
TRBV7-8	many	-	TRBJ1-4	15	CASSSAGLTNEKLFF	TGTGCCAGCAGCTCTGCAGGGTTGACAAATGAAAAACTGTTTTTT
TRBV2	-	TRBD1	TRBJ2-1	15	CASRPPGTGGFEQFF	TGTGCCAGCAGACCCCCCGGGACAGGGGGCTTCGAGCAGTTCTTC
TRBV20-1	-	-	TRBJ2-1	16	CSASPPSRTVYNEQFF	TGCAGTGCTAGTCCCCCCAGCCGAACAGTCTACAATGAGCAGTTCTTC
TRBV6-5	many	TRBD1	TRBJ1-2	12	CASSSRGIGYTF	TGTGCCAGCAGCTCCAGGGGGATAGGCTACACCTTC
TRBV29-1	-	-	TRBJ2-5	15	CSGQRDGGAGETQHF	TGCAGCGGTCAGAGGGATGGGGGGGCCGGGGAGACCCAGCACTTC
TRBV19	-	TRBD1	TRBJ1-4	14	CASSDRGAREKLFF	TGTGCCAGTAGTGACAGGGGAGCTAGGGAAAAACTGTTTTTT
TRBV24-1	-	TRBD1	TRBJ2-7	16	CATSDLGGRVIYEQYF	TGTGCCACCAGTGATTTAGGGGGCAGGGTCATCTACGAGCAGTACTTC
TRBV6-2/TRBV6-3	-	TRBD1	TRBJ2-6	21	CASSYPRDSSPNGSGANVLTF	TGTGCCAGCAGTTACCCACGGGACAGCTCGCCAAACGGCTCTGGGGCCAACGTCCTGACTTTC
TRBV19	many	-	TRBJ1-2	17	CASTPGSGGQKSYGYTF	TGTGCCAGTACCCCAGGTAGCGGGGGGCAGAAGAGCTATGGCTACACCTTC
TRBV10-3	-	-	TRBJ1-5	14	CAISTDRGNQPQHF	TGTGCCATCAGTACCGACAGAGGCAATCAGCCCCAGCATTTT
TRBV6-2/TRBV6-3	-	TRBD2	TRBJ2-2	18	CASSYSYRGGLGTGELFF	TGTGCCAGCAGTTACTCGTACCGGGGGGGCCTAGGGACCGGGGAGCTGTTTTTT